This entry lists 23 T cell receptor beta chains sequenced from one sample in a study of CD8+CD57+ T cells in acquired aplastic anemia. The template for TCR beta VDJ and CDR3 sequence profiling was genomic DNA. Via MiXCR, TCRdb re-called the reads, giving one row per CDR3 protein. This table has roughly 280,000 distinct CDR3 sequences, 45% to 65% appearing once. CD8+CD57+ cell expansion, shown by flow cytometry, had occurred in the patients selected for sequencing. Source material: sorted CD4+, CD8+, or CD8+CD57+ T cells (not recorded which) from PBMCs. All receptors derive from a human donor with aplastic anemia.

This clonotype has just one count. The CDR3 does not close with the conserved phenylalanine or tryptophan, likely indicating a read error. The V and J genes are TRBV9 and TRBJ1-5; tentatively, D is TRBD1 (6 bases). From germline, CDR1 is SGDLS and CDR2 YYNGEE. This CDR3 contains 15 residues. The CDR3 here is CASSGGHLANQPQHY. The CDR3 nucleotides are TGCGCCAGCAGCGGGGGACACCTCGCCAATCAGCCCCAGCATTAT.

The rearrangement uses TRBV5-1 and TRBJ2-6; 10 bases map to TRBD1. J lost 1 base, V lost 4 bases, and 11 bases had no gene match. The CDR3 spans 19 residues. Germline lookup yields CDR1 SGHRS and CDR2 YFSETQ. This CDR3 is CASSMTGGLASSGANVLTF. Written as DNA, the CDR3 is TGCGCCAGCAGCATGACAGGGGGCCTTGCCTCATCTGGGGCCAACGTCCTGACTTTC.

This sequence joins TRBV5-1 and TRBJ2-7; D gene unclear. Trimming removed 7 bases from V and 0 bases from J, with 17 bases in between. The CDR3 loop spans 15 amino acids. From germline, CDR1 is SGHRS and CDR2 YFSETQ. CDR3 loop: CASSGSTGSSYEQYF. CDR3 coding DNA: TGCGCCAGCTCCGGAAGTACGGGCAGCTCCTACGAGCAGTACTTC. The variable domain in full, with the rest retrieved from reference TRBV5-1 and TRBJ2-7, is KAGVTQTPRYLIKTRGQQVTLSCSPISGHRSVSWYQQTPGQGLQFLFEYFSETQRNKGNFPGRFSGRQFSNSRSEMNVSTLELGDSALYLCASSGSTGSSYEQYFGPGTRLTVT.

The chain carries TRBV25-1 and TRBJ2-7; D unclear. CDR3 length: 14 amino acids. Germline V gene data show CDR1 as MGHDK and CDR2 as SYGVNS. The V end was cut by 5 bases, the J end by 7 bases, with 18 bases between. This CDR3 is CASSYGPFESEQYF. CDR3 DNA sequence: TGTGCCAGCAGTTACGGGCCCTTTGAATCGGAGCAGTACTTC.

This rearrangement joins TRBV5-1 to TRBJ1-2, with 7 bases that match TRBD1. Trimming cost V 1 base and J 1 base; bases outside gene matches: 13. From germline, CDR1 is SGHRS and CDR2 YFSETQ. The CDR3 is made up of 18 amino acids. The CDR3 sequence: CASSLRSGGDSDNYGYTF. The DNA for the CDR3 is TGCGCCAGCAGCTTGAGATCGGGGGGGGACAGCGATAACTATGGCTACACCTTC.

The chain uses TRBV25-1 and TRBJ1-3; TRBD1 matches at 7 bases. The CDR3 length is 14 residues. The V gene's germline CDR1 is MGHDK and CDR2 SYGVNS. V lost 6 bases to trimming and J lost 2 bases; unmatched junction nucleotides: 4. The CDR3 here is CASRLTGAGNTIYF. CDR3 nucleotide sequence: TGTGCCAGCAGGCTTACAGGGGCTGGAAACACCATATATTTT.

Worth noting for this clonotype: The junction and the germline gene differ at one end; a read error may be behind it. The V call is TRBV20-1, the J call TRBJ1-1, with D possibly TRBD1 on 6 matching bases. Per the germline V gene, CDR1 is DFQATT and CDR2 is SNEGSKA (reference sequence). This CDR3 spans 12 amino acids. The CDR3 sequence: CSTTGGVAEALF. In nucleotides, the CDR3 is TGCAGTACTACGGGGGGCGTTGCTGAAGCTCTCTTT.

The V gene is TRBV29-1, the J gene TRBJ2-3; D is unclear. Germline V CDR1 and CDR2: SQVTM, ANQGSEA. Trimming cost V 6 bases and J 6 bases, with 7 bases left between them. This CDR3 is built from 10 residues. CDR3 in DNA: TGCAGCGTCGTCCCGGATACGCAGTATTTT. It yields the protein CSVVPDTQYF.

The CDR3, as DNA: TGTGCCATCAAGAGGACAGGGGACAATGAGCAGTTCTTC. Encoded protein: CAIKRTGDNEQFF. The gene calls are TRBV10-3 and TRBJ2-1, with TRBD1 matching 9 bases. The CDR3 is made up of 13 amino acids. V trimming: 7 bases; J trimming: 5 bases; junction bases outside the gene matches: 3. CDR1 is ENHRY and CDR2 is SYGVKD in the germline V gene.

The chain combines TRBV5-4 with TRBJ2-5, with 12 nucleotides matching TRBD1. This CDR3 spans 14 amino acids. Unmatched junction bases numbered 2, after V lost 2 bases and J lost 6 bases. Germline lookup yields CDR1 SGHNT and CDR2 YYREEE (reference sequence). The CDR3 sequence: CASSFRDRGQTQYF. CDR3 nucleotide sequence: TGTGCCAGCAGCTTCCGGGACAGGGGGCAGACCCAGTACTTC. Full variable domain (remainder filled in from reference TRBV5-4 and TRBJ2-5): ETGVTQSPTHLIKTRGQQVTLRCSSQSGHNTVSWYQQALGQGPQFIFQYYREEENGRGNFPPRFSGLQFPNYSSELNVNALELDDSALYLCASSFRDRGQTQYFGPGTRLLVL.

In this sample, this clonotype turned up many times. This chain uses TRBV9 with TRBJ2-1, with a weak D call TRBD2 (5 bases). V lost 4 bases to trimming and J lost 1 base, with 12 bases between them. Germline V gene data show CDR1 as SGDLS and CDR2 as YYNGEE. The CDR3 runs 15 residues. This CDR3 is CASSSGIGSYNEQFF. The CDR3 DNA follows: TGTGCCAGCAGCTCGGGAATCGGGTCCTACAATGAGCAGTTCTTC.

There are a few counts of this clonotype. V is TRBV15 and J is TRBJ2-6, with D uncertain. Trimming removed 6 bases at V and 4 bases at J, with 16 bases between. CDR3 length: 16 amino acids. Germline V gene data show CDR1 as LNHNV and CDR2 as YYDKDF (reference sequence). CDR3 sequence reads: CATSSHSGSGANVLTF. CDR3 nucleotides: TGTGCCACCAGTAGTCATTCTGGGTCCGGGGCCAACGTCCTGACTTTC. Using reference TRBV15 and TRBJ2-6 for the parts outside the CDR3, the full variable domain is DAMVIQNPRYQVTQFGKPVTLSCSQTLNHNVMYWYQQKSSQAPKLLFHYYDKDFNNEADTPDNFQSRRPNTSFCFLDIRSPGLGDTAMYLCATSSHSGSGANVLTFGAGSRLTVL.

V and J are TRBV5-1 and TRBJ2-7; the D gene could be TRBD1 or TRBD2 (5 bases each). V lost 5 bases, J lost 4 bases, and 19 bases lay in between. From germline, CDR1 is SGHRS and CDR2 YFSETQ. The CDR3 runs 15 residues. CDR3 amino acids: CASSFTGTSMYEQYF. As DNA, the CDR3 is TGCGCCAGCAGTTTCACCGGGACCTCGATGTACGAGCAGTACTTC.

This clonotype has a count of ten or more. The chain combines TRBV6-5 with TRBJ2-5; D is ambiguous. Germline V lookup: CDR1 MNHEY, CDR2 SVGAGI. CDR3 length: 14 residues. V was trimmed by 0 bases and J by 2 bases, leaving 7 bases between them. DNA for the CDR3: TGTGCCAGCAGTTACTCGTACAGACAAGAGACCCAGTACTTC. It is translated as CASSYSYRQETQYF.

At least ten counts were recorded for this clonotype. The rearrangement links TRBV11-2 to TRBJ2-2, with a weak D call TRBD1 (6 bases). The V end lost 11 bases, the J end lost 3 bases, and 16 bases lay between the germline ends. CDR1 SGHAT and CDR2 FQNNGV come from the germline V gene. There are 14 residues in the CDR3. The CDR3 reads CAFRTATHTGELFF. The CDR3 DNA follows: TGTGCCTTTCGGACAGCGACCCACACCGGGGAGCTGTTTTTT.

This chain joins TRBV9 and TRBJ2-3; 8 bases are shared with TRBD2. CDR3 size: 15 residues. CDR1 and CDR2 (germline): SGDLS, YYNGEE. V shed 4 bases, J shed 8 bases, and the junction held 12 bases outside the gene matches. The DNA for the CDR3 is TGTGCCAGCAGCCCTAGTAGCGGGGAAGGTGGTACGCAGTATTTT. Protein sequence: CASSPSSGEGGTQYF.

This clonotype was counted many times. The chain recombines TRBV3-1 with TRBJ2-5, with D perhaps TRBD1 (6 bases). V gave up 3 bases and J gave up 0 bases, with 8 bases separating them. This CDR3 contains 14 residues. Germline CDR1 and CDR2: LGHDT and YNNKEL (reference sequence). The CDR3 region is CASSHRQDQETQYF. Here the CDR3 DNA reads TGTGCCAGCAGCCATAGACAGGACCAAGAGACCCAGTACTTC.

This clonotype was recorded many times. The chain has TRBV19 and TRBJ2-7, with 8 bases matching TRBD2. V trimming: 6 bases; J trimming: 6 bases; junction bases outside the gene matches: 10. CDR3 length equals 14 residues. The germline CDR1 and CDR2 sequences are LNHDA and SQIVND (reference sequence). The CDR3 DNA reads as TGTGCCAGTAGCCCGGGACTAGAATTCGGCGAGCAGTACTTC. This gives the protein CASSPGLEFGEQYF.

This clonotype occurred a few times. This chain uses TRBV20-1 with TRBJ1-2; possible D gene TRBD1, 5 bases. This CDR3 is built from 16 residues. Looked up from germline, CDR1 is DFQATT and CDR2 is SNEGSKA (reference sequence). CDR3 amino acids: CSLARQRIRANYGYTF. CDR3 coding DNA: TGCAGCCTGGCCCGACAGCGGATACGGGCTAACTATGGCTACACCTTC.

J is TRBJ2-3 and V is TRBV5-1; D not resolved. The CDR3 contains 14 residues. Germline CDR1 SGHRS, CDR2 YFSETQ. V lost 3 bases and J lost 3, with 11 bases in between. The CDR3 bases are TGCGCCAGCAGCTCGACAACCGGTACAGATACGCAGTATTTT. It translates to CASSSTTGTDTQYF.

This clonotype was recorded once. J is TRBJ2-3 and V is TRBV19; 7 bases are a match to TRBD1. With 5 bases clipped from V and 2 bases from J, the junction kept 10 bases outside the gene matches. The length of the CDR3 is 16 residues. Per the germline V gene, CDR1 is LNHDA and CDR2 is SQIVND (reference sequence). The CDR3 DNA is TGTGCCAGTAGTGCATCGGGGACAGTTAACACAGATACGCAGTATTTT. The encoded protein is CASSASGTVNTDTQYF.

The chain recombines TRBV19 with TRBJ2-7; TRBD1 is a possible D gene (6 bases). Between the trimmed V and J ends, which lost 6 bases and 3 bases, there was a span of 12 bases. There are 13 residues in the CDR3. Germline values: CDR1 LNHDA, CDR2 SQIVND (reference sequence). The CDR3 is CASSTGTNYEQYF. CDR3 in DNA: TGTGCCAGTAGCACAGGGACCAACTACGAGCAGTACTTC.

The CDR3 is CASSLGARPYNEQFF. CDR3 DNA: TGTGCCAGCAGCTTAGGTGCACGACCCTACAATGAGCAGTTCTTC. The V and J genes are TRBV7-9 and TRBJ2-1; D is undetermined. V lost 1 base, J lost 2 bases, and 9 bases lay in between. Germline CDR1 SEHNR, CDR2 FQNEAQ (reference sequence). This CDR3 has 15 residues.